This T cell receptor (beta chain) was recorded in a study of CD8+ T cells in alopecia areata listed by TCRdb under 2018. Regarding the complete study: Treated patients were enrolled in an open-label pilot trial of oral tofacitinib, 5 to 10 mg twice daily, for moderate-to-severe alopecia areata. Patients received tofacitinib for 6 to 18 months and were then followed off drug for 6 months to check for delayed response and recurrence. The SALT score, which quantifies the percentage of affected scalp surface area, was used to measure disease severity in treated patients. The study used high-throughput TCRbeta sequencing to examine T cell clonal expansion in alopecia areata, in both the C3H/HeJ mouse model and human patients. On the human side, TCRbeta sequencing was run on scalp tissue and on sorted CD4+ and CD8+ peripheral blood T cells from healthy controls and from alopecia areata patients with either patchy or totalis/universalis disease. Tofacitinib-treated patients had biopsies at baseline and at 4 and 24 weeks of treatment, with a later scalp biopsy in several patients. Clonality in the scalp was compared among normal scalp (n=4), patchy alopecia areata scalp (n=8), and alopecia totalis/universalis scalp (n=8). The RNA source kit depended on sample type: the PAXgene miRNA kit for fixed scalp, the miRNeasy kit for PBMCs, and the RNeasy kit for mouse skin. Amplification of TCRbeta CDR3 regions was done by immunoSEQ multiplex PCR using 35 Vbeta forward primers and 13 Jbeta reverse primers.

As concerns this clone: The antigen it binds to is not known. Base qualities were left out, and no much larger clone turns up one base away.

The CDR3, from cysteine to phenylalanine, totals 13 residues. Of all the DNA, just the CDR3 is kept, 39 bases in frame from base 1. V is reduced by 4 bases and J by 2 bases, leaving a spacing of 10 bases between them. Looking up the germline V gene yields CDR1 SQVTM and CDR2 ANQGSEA. Overall study outcomes, separate from this receptor: Compared with normal scalp, lesional scalp had higher clonality and more expanded CD8+ clones, particularly in alopecia totalis/universalis, a pattern that suggests antigenic drive. Unlike mouse skin, which is dominated by gammadelta T cells, normal human skin has resident alphabeta T cells that are also sequenced, and this complicates analysis of the scalp TCR repertoire. Scalp clonality and the number of expanded CD8+ clones among the top 100 scalp clones were significantly decreased by tofacitinib. During tofacitinib treatment, many expanded lesional clones stuck around in both scalp and blood, and this persistence may partly explain why relapse happens after treatment is stopped. Because the treated cohort was small and had just a single nonresponder, larger studies are needed to establish links between baseline CD8+ expansion and response. Compared with mice, TCR sequences shared between patients were less clear, possibly partly because of HLA diversity across the patient population.

Libraries were made using the immunoSEQ multiplex PCR assay. RNA was extracted from all samples and reverse transcribed into cDNA, which served as template for TCR sequencing. SuperScript III was used for first-strand cDNA synthesis, primed with a 2:1 mix of oligo-dT and random hexamers. A synthetic immune receptor repertoire was used to measure amplification bias, and any remaining bias was corrected computationally. Per the source publication's procedure: After raw reads were preprocessed to remove errors, the CDR3 was defined following IMGT conventions as running from the conserved cysteine to phenylalanine. Clonality was computed as 1 minus the Shannon entropy, with the entropy normalized by log2 of the number of productive unique TCRs. Whether each scalp clone was CD4 or CD8 was inferred by checking scalp TCRbeta sequences against the CD4 and CD8 repertoires from sorted blood. This immuneACCESS table, as held by TCRdb, lists in-frame sequences with V and J called but not all clones. Of the missing ones, under half trace to an unresolved V gene in checked studies; the others have no known cause. V, J and clone size reflect that table, while D and trimming were determined from the DNA. The sample includes 150,000 to 200,000 clones, with around three fifths observed a single time. Approximately 0.91% of the sample belongs to the ten largest clones.

Read against the paper, the sample's time point label means: around 4 weeks on oral tofacitinib. The sample's treatment or condition label, in plain terms: oral pan-JAK inhibitor, 5-10 mg twice daily. Lesional scalp punch biopsies and peripheral blood were collected from alopecia areata patients. PBMCs were separated by density centrifugation and stained for CD3, CD4 and CD8, after which CD4+ and CD8+ T cells were sorted on a FACSAria. The clonotype originates from a human donor with alopecia areata. The rearranged chain carries TRBV29-1 and TRBJ2-3; the D gene is possibly TRBD2, with 7 bases matching. Sample: CD4+ T cells sorted from blood, taken at week 4, from a patient treated with tofacitinib. The DNA reads as follows: TGCAGCGTTGGCGGGGGCTCCACAGATACGCAGTATTTT. It specifies CSVGGGSTDTQYF.